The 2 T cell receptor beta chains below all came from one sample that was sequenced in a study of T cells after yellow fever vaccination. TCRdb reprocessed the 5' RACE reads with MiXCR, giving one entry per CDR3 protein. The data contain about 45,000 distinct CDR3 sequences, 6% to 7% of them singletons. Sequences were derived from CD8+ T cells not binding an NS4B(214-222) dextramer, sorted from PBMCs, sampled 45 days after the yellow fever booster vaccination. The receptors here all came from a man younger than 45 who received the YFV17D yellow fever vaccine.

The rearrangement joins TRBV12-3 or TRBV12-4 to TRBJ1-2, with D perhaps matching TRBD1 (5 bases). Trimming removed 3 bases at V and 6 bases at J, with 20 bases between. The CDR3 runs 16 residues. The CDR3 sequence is CASSFWSDGGDDGYTF. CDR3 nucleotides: TGTGCCAGCAGTTTCTGGTCCGACGGGGGAGACGATGGCTACACCTTC.

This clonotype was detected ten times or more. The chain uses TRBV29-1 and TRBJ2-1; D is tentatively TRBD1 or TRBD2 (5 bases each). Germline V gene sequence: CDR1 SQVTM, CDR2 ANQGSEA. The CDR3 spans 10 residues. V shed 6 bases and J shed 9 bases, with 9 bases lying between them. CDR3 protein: CSVGRREQFF. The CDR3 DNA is TGCAGCGTGGGACGGCGTGAGCAGTTCTTC.